The count of the clone carrying this T cell receptor (beta chain) is one. The CDR3 runs to 14 residues. V lost 6 bases and J lost 6; bases outside the gene matches: 6. CDR1 is MRHNA, CDR2 SNTAGT, per germline. The protocol was immunoSEQ multiplex PCR, while the TCRdb copy is restricted to in-frame clones and leaves out a portion. The table lists 30,000 to 35,000 clones, 65% to 75% of them singletons. This sample was taken from a study of radiotherapy plus CTLA-4 blockade in lung cancer. Looking at the study overall: In about 20% of patients, objective responses were seen; around 31% had disease control.

The receptor was derived from a human donor with non-small cell lung cancer who had stable disease on radiotherapy plus ipilimumab. The source material was peripheral blood, sampled from a patient treated with radiotherapy plus ipilimumab. This rearrangement joins TRBV6-4 to TRBJ2-2; 8 bases line up with TRBD2. CDR3 sequence reads: CASSPGRAPGELFF. The CDR3, as DNA: TGTGCCAGCAGCCCCGGGAGGGCCCCCGGGGAGCTGTTTTTT.